A selection of T cell receptor beta chains follows, all from one sample in a study of blood T cell repertoires in COVID-19. TCRdb keeps only in-frame clones here, not all; method: immunoSEQ multiplex PCR. Among 30,000 to 40,000 clones listed, about 85% were seen once. Material: peripheral blood. These receptors were collected from a man aged 45-65 years with active or convalescent COVID-19. Both conserved end residues are part of each CDR3. Each record gives: CDR3 length, clone size, V gene, CDR3 protein. The size entry is marked missing in some rows and otherwise reads once, few, many or a size class.

length: 11
size: NA
V: TRBV7-2
CDR3: CASSPRETQYF

length: 16
size: NA
V: TRBV5-1
CDR3: CASSLDGSPRWETQYF

length: 13
size: NA
V: TRBV30
CDR3: CAWSVLSGTEAFF

length: 16
size: NA
V: TRBV5-1
CDR3: CASSLGLAASTDTQYF

length: 17
size: NA
V: TRBV7-6
CDR3: CASSLEIQGARQETQYF

length: 14
size: NA
V: TRBV5-5
CDR3: CASSLGQLTDTQYF

length: 14
size: NA
V: TRBV24-1
CDR3: CATSDYIHPYEQYF

length: 16
size: NA
V: TRBV28
CDR3: CASRPRTSGVYNEQFF

length: 18
size: NA
V: TRBV24-1
CDR3: CATSEYGTSGRIGDTQYF

length: 17
size: once
V: TRBV29-1
CDR3: CSVAGGLAGGLAYEQYF

length: 16
size: NA
V: TRBV5-4
CDR3: CASSLEGQGARSEAFF

length: 15
size: NA
V: TRBV18
CDR3: CASSPPSNPFYGYTF

length: 15
size: NA
V: TRBV4-1
CDR3: CASRQVGGRPGELFF

length: 14
size: NA
V: TRBV7-9
CDR3: CASSLVGLANEQFF

length: 16
size: NA
V: TRBV5-6
CDR3: CASSLGAGRWDTEAFF

length: 13
size: NA
V: TRBV3-1/TRBV3-2
CDR3: CASSPGGTGELFF

length: 14
size: once
V: TRBV2
CDR3: CASLAGGIDGELFF

length: 14
size: NA
V: TRBV29-1
CDR3: CSVGWETLYNEQFF

length: 16
size: once
V: TRBV5-1
CDR3: CASSSARGQGIEKLFF

length: 15
size: once
V: TRBV7-9
CDR3: CASSIGTGVNYGYTF

length: 14
size: NA
V: TRBV7-9
CDR3: CASSMDREGEKLFF